This entry lists 5 T cell receptor beta chains sequenced from one sample in a study of blood T cell repertoires in COVID-19. TCRdb's table, derived via immunoSEQ multiplex PCR, lists solely in-frame clones and lacks some. This sample carries 130,000 or so clones, roughly 86% of them seen once, and the ten largest clones take more than 10%. Sequences were obtained from peripheral blood. These receptors all stem from a human donor in a cohort sampled during active COVID-19.

The rearrangement joins TRBV19 to TRBJ1-1; 9 bases are a match to TRBD1. Germline V gene lookup returns CDR1 LNHDA and CDR2 SQIVND (reference sequence). V lost 8 bases and J lost 4; bases outside the gene matches: 11. The CDR3 consists of 15 residues. DNA for the CDR3: TGTGCCAGTTCCCGGGACAGGGTAAAGGGCACTGAAGCTTTCTTT. Its translation: CASSRDRVKGTEAFF.

The chain combines TRBV4-1 with TRBJ1-3; possible D gene TRBD1, 6 bases. There are 17 residues in the CDR3. Germline CDR1 reads MGHRA; CDR2 reads YSYEKL. V was cut by 0 bases and J by 4 bases, with 16 bases left in between. As DNA, the CDR3 is TGCGCCAGCAGCCAAGATGAAGGGGGAGTCTCGGGAAACACCATATATTTT. Translation gives CASSQDEGGVSGNTIYF.

The chain recombines TRBV5-1 with TRBJ2-3; 9 positions agree with TRBD2. The CDR3 totals 16 residues. Trimming removed 0 bases from V and 11 bases from J; junction bases left unmatched: 13. The germline V gene encodes CDR1 SGHRS and CDR2 YFSETQ. The CDR3 loop reads CASSLEQRGAFIRQYF. The CDR3 DNA reads as TGCGCCAGCAGCTTGGAGCAGCGGGGGGCGTTTATACGGCAGTATTTT. The full variable domain, completed using reference TRBV5-1 and TRBJ2-3, is KAGVTQTPRYLIKTRGQQVTLSCSPISGHRSVSWYQQTPGQGLQFLFEYFSETQRNKGNFPGRFSGRQFSNSRSEMNVSTLELGDSALYLCASSLEQRGAFIRQYFGPGTRLTVL.

CDR3 sequence: CASSPQEAPGNTIYF. The CDR3, as DNA: TGTGCCAGCTCACCACAGGAGGCCCCTGGAAACACCATATATTTT. The J gene is TRBJ1-3, the V gene TRBV18; D unresolved. The length of the CDR3 is 15 residues. Deletions cut 1 base from V and 2 bases from J, with 9 bases between. CDR1 is KGHSH, CDR2 LQKENI, per germline.

CDR3 sequence (DNA): TGTGCCAGCAGTGAGATTACTAGCGGGGTCGGGACCCAGTACTTC. Translation: CASSEITSGVGTQYF. The J gene is TRBJ2-5, the V gene TRBV6-1; 10 nucleotides align to TRBD2. CDR3 size: 15 residues. Germline V gene lookup returns CDR1 MNHNS and CDR2 SASEGT. The J segment lost 7 bases and the V segment lost 3 bases, leaving 8 bases of the junction unmatched.